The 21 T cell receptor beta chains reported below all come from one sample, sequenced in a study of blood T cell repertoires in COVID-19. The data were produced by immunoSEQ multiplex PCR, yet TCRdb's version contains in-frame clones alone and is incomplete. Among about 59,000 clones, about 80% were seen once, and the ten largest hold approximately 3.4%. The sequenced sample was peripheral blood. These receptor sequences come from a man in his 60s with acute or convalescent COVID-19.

CDR3 in DNA: TGCGCCAGCAGCCGCGGAAGCTCTGGAAACACCATATATTTT. Translation: CASSRGSSGNTIYF. The V call is TRBV4-3, the J call TRBJ1-3; no clear D. Deletions cut 4 bases from V and 0 bases from J, with 7 bases between. Germline loops: CDR1 LGHNA, CDR2 YSLEER. This CDR3 is built from 14 residues.

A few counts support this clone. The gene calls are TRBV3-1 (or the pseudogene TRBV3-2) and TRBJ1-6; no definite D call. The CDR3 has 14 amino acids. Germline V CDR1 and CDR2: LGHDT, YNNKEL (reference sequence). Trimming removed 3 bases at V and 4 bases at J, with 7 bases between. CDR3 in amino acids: CASSQSSYNSPLHF. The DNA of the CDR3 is TGTGCCAGCAGCCAGTCTTCTTATAATTCACCCCTCCACTTT.

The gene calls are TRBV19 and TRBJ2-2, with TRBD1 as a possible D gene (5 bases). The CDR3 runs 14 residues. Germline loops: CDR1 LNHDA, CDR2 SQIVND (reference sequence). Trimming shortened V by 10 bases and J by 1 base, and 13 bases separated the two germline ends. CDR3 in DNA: TGTGCCACCACCTCAAGGGGGAACACCGGGGAGCTGTTTTTT. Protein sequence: CATTSRGNTGELFF.

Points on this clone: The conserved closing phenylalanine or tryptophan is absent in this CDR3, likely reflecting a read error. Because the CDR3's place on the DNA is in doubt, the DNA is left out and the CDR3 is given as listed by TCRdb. The CDR3 is CSVHTGTGYVL. This chain joins TRBV29-1 and TRBJ2-7; the table's D call, TRBD1, was not checked against the DNA. CDR1 SQVTM and CDR2 ANQGSEA come from the germline V gene. The CDR3 extends over 11 residues, inclusive of both ends.

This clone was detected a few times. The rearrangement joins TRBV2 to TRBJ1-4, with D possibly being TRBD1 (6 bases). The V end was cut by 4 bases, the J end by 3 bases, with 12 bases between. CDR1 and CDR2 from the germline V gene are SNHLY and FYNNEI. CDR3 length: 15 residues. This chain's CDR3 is CASSAQGSANEKLFF. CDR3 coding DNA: TGTGCCAGCAGTGCACAGGGTTCAGCTAATGAAAAACTGTTTTTT.

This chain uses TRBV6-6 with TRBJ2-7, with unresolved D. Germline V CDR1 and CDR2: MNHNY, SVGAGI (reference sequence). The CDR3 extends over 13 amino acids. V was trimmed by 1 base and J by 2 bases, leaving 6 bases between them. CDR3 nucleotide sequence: TGTGCCAGCAGTTACTACACAGCCTACGAGCAGTACTTC. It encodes CASSYYTAYEQYF.

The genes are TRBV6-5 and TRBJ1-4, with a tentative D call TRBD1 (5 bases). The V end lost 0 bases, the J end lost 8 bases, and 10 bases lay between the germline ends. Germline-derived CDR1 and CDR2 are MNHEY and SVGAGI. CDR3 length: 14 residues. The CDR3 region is CASSYSGGDEKLFF. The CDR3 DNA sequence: TGTGCCAGCAGTTACTCTGGGGGGGACGAAAAACTGTTTTTT.

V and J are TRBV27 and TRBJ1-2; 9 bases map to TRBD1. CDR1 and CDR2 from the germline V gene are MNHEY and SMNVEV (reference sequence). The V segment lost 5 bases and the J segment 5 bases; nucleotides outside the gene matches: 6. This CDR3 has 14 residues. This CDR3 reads CASSSGTGRYGYTF. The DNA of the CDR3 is TGTGCCAGCAGTAGCGGGACAGGGCGATATGGCTACACCTTC.

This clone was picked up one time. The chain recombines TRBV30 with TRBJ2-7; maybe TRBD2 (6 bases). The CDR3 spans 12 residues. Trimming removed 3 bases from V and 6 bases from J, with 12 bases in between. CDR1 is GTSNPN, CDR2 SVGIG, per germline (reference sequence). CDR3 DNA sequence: TGTGCCTGGAGCCCATTGGAGGGCGAGCAGTACTTC. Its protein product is CAWSPLEGEQYF.

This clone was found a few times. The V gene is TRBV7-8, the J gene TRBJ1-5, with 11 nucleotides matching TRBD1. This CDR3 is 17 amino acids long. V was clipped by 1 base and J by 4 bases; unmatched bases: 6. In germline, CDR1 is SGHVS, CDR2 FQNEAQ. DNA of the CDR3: TGTGCCAGCAGCTTAGTGGGACAGGGGGGAAGGAATCAGCCCCAGCATTTT. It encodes CASSLVGQGGRNQPQHF.

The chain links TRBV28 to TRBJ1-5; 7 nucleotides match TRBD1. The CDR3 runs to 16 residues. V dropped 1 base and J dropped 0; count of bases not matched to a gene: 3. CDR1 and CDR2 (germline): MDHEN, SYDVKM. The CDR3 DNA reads TGTGCCAGCAGTTTATTCGCAGGGGGTAGCAATCAGCCCCAGCATTTT. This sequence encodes CASSLFAGGSNQPQHF.

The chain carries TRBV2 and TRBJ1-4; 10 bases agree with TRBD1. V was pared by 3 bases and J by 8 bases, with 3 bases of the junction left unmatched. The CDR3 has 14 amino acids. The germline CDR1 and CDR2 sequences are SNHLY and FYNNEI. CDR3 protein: CASSDWDRGEKLFF. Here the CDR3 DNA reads TGTGCCAGCAGTGATTGGGACAGGGGCGAAAAACTGTTTTTT.

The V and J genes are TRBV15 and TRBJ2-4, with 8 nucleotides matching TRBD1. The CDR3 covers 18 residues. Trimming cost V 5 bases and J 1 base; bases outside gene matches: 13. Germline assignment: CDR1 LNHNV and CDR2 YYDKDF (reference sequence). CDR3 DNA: TGTGCCACCAGCTCTTGGACAGGGATAGTGACGGCCAAAAACATTCAGTACTTC. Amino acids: CATSSWTGIVTAKNIQYF.

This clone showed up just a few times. CDR3 in DNA: TGTGCCAGCAGTTCCCCGGGGGGTAATGAAAAACTGTTTTTT. The encoded protein is CASSSPGGNEKLFF. J is TRBJ1-4 and V is TRBV6-5, with a possible D match to TRBD1 (5 bases). V was shortened by 4 bases and J by 4 bases, with 10 bases between the two germline ends. Germline CDR1 is MNHEY and CDR2 is SVGAGI. This CDR3 contains 14 residues.

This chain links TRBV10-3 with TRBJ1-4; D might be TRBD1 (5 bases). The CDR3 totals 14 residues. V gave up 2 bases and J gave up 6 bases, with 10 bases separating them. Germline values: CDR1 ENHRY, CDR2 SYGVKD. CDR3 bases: TGTGCCATCAGTGAGCGGGGGGAAGATGAAAAACTGTTTTTT. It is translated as CAISERGEDEKLFF.

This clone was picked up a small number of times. CDR3 in DNA: TGTGCCAGCAGCCTTACCGGACAAGAGGATCAAGGCTACACCTTC. Protein product: CASSLTGQEDQGYTF. The chain uses TRBV5-6 and TRBJ1-2; possible D gene TRBD1, 5 bases. The CDR3 is made up of 15 amino acids. The germline gives CDR1 SGHDT, CDR2 YYEEEE. The V and J ends lost 4 bases and 8 bases respectively, with 21 bases between them.

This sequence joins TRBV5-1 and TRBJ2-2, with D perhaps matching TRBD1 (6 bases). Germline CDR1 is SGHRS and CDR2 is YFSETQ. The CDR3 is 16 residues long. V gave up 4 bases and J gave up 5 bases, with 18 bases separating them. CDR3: CASSVDPAGETGELFF. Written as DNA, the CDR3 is TGCGCCAGCAGCGTTGACCCCGCAGGGGAAACCGGGGAGCTGTTTTTT.

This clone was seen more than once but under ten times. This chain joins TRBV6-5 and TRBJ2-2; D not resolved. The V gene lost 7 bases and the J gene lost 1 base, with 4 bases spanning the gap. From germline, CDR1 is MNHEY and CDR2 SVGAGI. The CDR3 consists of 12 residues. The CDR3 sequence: CASTGNTGELFF. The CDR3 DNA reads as TGTGCCAGCACAGGGAACACCGGGGAGCTGTTTTTT.

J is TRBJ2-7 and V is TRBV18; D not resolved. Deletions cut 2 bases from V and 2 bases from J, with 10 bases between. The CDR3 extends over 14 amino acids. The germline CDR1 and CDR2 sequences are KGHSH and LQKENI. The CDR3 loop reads CASSPVGGAYEQYF. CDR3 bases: TGTGCCAGCTCACCAGTCGGCGGAGCCTACGAGCAGTACTTC.

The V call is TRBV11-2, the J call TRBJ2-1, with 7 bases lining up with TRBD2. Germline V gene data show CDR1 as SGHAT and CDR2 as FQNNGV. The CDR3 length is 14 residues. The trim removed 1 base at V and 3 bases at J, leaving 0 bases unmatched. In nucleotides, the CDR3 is TGTGCCAGCAGCTTAGCGGGAGGCTACAATGAGCAGTTCTTC. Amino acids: CASSLAGGYNEQFF. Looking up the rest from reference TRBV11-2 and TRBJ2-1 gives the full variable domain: EAGVAQSPRYKIIEKRQSVAFWCNPISGHATLYWYQQILGQGPKLLIQFQNNGVVDDSQLPKDRFSAERLKGVDSTLKIQPAKLEDSAVYLCASSLAGGYNEQFFGPGTRLTVL.

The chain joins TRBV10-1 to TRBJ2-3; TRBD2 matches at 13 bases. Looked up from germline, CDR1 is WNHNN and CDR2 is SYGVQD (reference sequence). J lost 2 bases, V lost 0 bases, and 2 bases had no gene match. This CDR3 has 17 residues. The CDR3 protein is CASSESTSGRATDTQYF. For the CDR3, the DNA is TGCGCCAGCAGTGAGTCAACTAGCGGGAGGGCCACAGATACGCAGTATTTT.